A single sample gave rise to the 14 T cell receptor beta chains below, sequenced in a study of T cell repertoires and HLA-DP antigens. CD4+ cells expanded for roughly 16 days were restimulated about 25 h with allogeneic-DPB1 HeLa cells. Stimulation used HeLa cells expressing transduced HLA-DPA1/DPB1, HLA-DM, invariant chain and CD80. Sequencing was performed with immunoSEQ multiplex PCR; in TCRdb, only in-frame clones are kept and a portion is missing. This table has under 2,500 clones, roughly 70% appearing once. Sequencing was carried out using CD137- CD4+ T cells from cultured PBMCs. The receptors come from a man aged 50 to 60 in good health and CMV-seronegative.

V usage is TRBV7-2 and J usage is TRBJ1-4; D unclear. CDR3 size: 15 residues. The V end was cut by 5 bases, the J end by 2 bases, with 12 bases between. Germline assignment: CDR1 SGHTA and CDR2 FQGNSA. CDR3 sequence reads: CASSGRGVTNEKLFF. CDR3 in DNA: TGTGCCAGCAGCGGGAGAGGTGTCACTAATGAAAAACTGTTTTTT.

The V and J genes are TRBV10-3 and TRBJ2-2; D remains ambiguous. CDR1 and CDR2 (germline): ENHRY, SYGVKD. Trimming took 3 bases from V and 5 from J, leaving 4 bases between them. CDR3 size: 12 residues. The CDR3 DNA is TGTGCCATCAGTGAAGGAACCGGGGAGCTGTTTTTT. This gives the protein CAISEGTGELFF.

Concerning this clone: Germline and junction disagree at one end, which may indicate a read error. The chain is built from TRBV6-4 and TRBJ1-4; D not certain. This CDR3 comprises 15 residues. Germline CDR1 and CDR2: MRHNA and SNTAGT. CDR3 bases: TGTGCCAGCAGTTACTCCAGTGTGGCTAATGAAAAACTGTTTTTT. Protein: CASSYSSVANEKLFF.

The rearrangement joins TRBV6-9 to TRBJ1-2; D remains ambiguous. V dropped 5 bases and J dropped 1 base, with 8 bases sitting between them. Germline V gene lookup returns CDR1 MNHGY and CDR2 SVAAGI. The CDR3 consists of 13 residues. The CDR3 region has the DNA TGTGCCAGCAGTGCTCATATTAACTATGGCTACACCTTC. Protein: CASSAHINYGYTF.

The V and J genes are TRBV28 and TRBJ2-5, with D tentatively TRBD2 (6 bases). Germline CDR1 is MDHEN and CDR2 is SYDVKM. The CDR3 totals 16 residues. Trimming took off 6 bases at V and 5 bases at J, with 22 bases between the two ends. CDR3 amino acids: CASSPRGLRRVETQYF. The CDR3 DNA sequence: TGTGCCAGCAGCCCCCGGGGACTCAGGAGGGTGGAGACCCAGTACTTC.

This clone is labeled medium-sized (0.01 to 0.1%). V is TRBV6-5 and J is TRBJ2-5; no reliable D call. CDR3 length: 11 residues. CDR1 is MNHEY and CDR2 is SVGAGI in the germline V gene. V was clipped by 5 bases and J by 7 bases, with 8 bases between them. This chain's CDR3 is CASSTGLTQYF. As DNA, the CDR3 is TGTGCCAGCAGTACTGGGTTGACCCAGTACTTC.

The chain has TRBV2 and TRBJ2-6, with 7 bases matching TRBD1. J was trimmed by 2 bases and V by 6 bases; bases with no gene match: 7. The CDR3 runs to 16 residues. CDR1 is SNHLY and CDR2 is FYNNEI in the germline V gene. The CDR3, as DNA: TGTGCCAGCAGACTTTATCAGGGGGCTGGGGCCAACGTCCTGACTTTC. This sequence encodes CASRLYQGAGANVLTF.

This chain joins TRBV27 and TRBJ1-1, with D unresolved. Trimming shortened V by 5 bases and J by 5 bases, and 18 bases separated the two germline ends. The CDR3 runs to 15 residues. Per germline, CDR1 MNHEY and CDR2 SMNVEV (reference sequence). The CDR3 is CASSASGRWWTEAFF. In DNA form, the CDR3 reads TGTGCCAGCAGTGCCTCGGGTCGATGGTGGACTGAAGCTTTCTTT.

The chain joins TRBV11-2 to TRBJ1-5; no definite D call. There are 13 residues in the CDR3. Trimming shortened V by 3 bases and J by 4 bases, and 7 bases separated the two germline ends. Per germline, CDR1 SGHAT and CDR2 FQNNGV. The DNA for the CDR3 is TGTGCCAGCAGCTTGGGAACGAATCAGCCCCAGCATTTT. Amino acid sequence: CASSLGTNQPQHF.

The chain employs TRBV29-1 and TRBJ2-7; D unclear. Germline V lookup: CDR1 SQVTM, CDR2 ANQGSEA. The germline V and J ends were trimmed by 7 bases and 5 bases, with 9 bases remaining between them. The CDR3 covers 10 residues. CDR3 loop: CSAWAHEQYF. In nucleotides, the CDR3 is TGCAGCGCGTGGGCCCACGAGCAGTACTTC.

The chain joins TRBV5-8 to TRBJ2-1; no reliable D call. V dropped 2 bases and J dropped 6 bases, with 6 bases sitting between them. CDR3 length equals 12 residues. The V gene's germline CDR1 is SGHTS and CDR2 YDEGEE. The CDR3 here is CASSFSRNEQFF. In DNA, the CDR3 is TGTGCCAGCAGCTTCTCACGCAATGAGCAGTTCTTC.

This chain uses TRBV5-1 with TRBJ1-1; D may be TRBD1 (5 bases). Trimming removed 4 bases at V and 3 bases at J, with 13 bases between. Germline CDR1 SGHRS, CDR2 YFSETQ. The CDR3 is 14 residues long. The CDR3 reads CASSSGRVDTEAFF. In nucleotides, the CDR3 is TGCGCCAGCAGCAGTGGCAGGGTTGACACTGAAGCTTTCTTT. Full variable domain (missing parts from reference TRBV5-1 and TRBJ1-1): KAGVTQTPRYLIKTRGQQVTLSCSPISGHRSVSWYQQTPGQGLQFLFEYFSETQRNKGNFPGRFSGRQFSNSRSEMNVSTLELGDSALYLCASSSGRVDTEAFFGQGTRLTVV.

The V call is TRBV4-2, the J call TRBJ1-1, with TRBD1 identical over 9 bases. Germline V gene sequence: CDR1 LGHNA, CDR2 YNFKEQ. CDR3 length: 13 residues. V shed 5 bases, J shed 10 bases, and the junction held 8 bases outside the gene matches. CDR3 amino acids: CASSGDREDIAFF. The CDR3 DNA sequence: TGTGCCAGCAGCGGGGACAGGGAGGATATAGCTTTCTTT.

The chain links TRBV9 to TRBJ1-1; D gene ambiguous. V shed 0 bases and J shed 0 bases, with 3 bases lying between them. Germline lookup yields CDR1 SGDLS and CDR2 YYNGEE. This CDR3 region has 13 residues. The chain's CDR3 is CASSVAMNTEAFF. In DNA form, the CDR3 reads TGTGCCAGCAGCGTAGCCATGAACACTGAAGCTTTCTTT.